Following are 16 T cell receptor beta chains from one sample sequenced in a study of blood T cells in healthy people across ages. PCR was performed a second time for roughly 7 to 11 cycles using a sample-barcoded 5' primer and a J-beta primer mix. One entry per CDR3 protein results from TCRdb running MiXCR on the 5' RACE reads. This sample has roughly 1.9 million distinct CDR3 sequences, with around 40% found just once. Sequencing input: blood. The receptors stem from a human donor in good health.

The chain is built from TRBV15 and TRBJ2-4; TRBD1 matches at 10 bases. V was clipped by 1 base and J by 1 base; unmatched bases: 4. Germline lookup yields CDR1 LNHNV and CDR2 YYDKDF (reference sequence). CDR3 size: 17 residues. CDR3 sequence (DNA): TGTGCCACCAGCAGAGGCTCGGGACAGGGGGCCAAAAACATTCAGTACTTC. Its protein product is CATSRGSGQGAKNIQYF.

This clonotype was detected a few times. CDR3 residues: CASSHGTSGGEGDTQYF. The CDR3, as DNA: TGTGCCAGCAGCCACGGCACGAGCGGGGGGGAAGGAGATACGCAGTATTTT. The chain joins TRBV5-6 to TRBJ2-3; 10 bases line up with TRBD2. The CDR3 has 17 amino acids. With 4 bases clipped from V and 5 bases from J, the junction kept 13 bases outside the gene matches. CDR1 and CDR2 (germline): SGHDT, YYEEEE. Full variable domain (rest looked up from reference TRBV5-6 and TRBJ2-3): DAGVTQSPTHLIKTRGQQVTLRCSPKSGHDTVSWYQQALGQGPQFIFQYYEEEERQRGNFPDRFSGHQFPNYSSELNVNALLLGDSALYLCASSHGTSGGEGDTQYFGPGTRLTVL.

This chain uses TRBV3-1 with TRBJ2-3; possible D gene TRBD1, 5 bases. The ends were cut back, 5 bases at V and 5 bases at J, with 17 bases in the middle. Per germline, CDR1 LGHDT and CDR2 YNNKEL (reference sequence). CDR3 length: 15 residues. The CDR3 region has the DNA TGTGCCAGCAGCGCCCCTTGGGGCGGAGTAGATACGCAGTATTTT. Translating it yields CASSAPWGGVDTQYF.

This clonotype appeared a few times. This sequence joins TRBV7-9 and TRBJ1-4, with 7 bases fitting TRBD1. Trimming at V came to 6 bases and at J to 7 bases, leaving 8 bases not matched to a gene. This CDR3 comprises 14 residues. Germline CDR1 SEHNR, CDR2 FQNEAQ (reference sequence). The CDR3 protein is CASRRDQGGEKLFF. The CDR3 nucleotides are TGTGCCAGCAGACGGGACCAGGGGGGTGAAAAACTGTTTTTT.

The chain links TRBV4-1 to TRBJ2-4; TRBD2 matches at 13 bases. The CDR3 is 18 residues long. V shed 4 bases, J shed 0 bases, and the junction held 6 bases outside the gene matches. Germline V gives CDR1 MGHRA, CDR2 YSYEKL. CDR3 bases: TGCGCCAGCAGCCGAGGACTAGCGGGGGCCCTAGCCAAAAACATTCAGTACTTC. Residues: CASSRGLAGALAKNIQYF.

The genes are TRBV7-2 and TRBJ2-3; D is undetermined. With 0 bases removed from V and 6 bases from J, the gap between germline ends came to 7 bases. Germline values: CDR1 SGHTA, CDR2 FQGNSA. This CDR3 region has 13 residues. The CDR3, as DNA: TGTGCCAGCAGCTTAGCGCTAAGGGATACGCAGTATTTT. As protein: CASSLALRDTQYF.

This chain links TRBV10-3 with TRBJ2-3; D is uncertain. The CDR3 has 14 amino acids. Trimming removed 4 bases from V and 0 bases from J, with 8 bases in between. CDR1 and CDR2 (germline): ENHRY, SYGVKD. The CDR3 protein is CAISGTVSTDTQYF. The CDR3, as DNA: TGTGCCATCAGTGGCACAGTTAGCACAGATACGCAGTATTTT.

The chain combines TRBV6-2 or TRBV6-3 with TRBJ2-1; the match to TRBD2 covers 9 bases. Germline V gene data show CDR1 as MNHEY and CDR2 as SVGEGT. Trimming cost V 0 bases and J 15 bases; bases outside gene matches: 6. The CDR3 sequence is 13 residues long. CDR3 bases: TGTGCCAGCAGTTACTCGAGCGGCGGGGGGGCGTTCTTC. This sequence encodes CASSYSSGGGAFF.

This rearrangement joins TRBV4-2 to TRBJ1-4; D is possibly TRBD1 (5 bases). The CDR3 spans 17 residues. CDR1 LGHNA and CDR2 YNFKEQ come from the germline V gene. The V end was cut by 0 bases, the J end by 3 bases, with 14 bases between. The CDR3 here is CASSQDFGAGANEKLFF. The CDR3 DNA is TGTGCCAGCAGCCAAGATTTCGGGGCTGGGGCTAATGAAAAACTGTTTTTT.

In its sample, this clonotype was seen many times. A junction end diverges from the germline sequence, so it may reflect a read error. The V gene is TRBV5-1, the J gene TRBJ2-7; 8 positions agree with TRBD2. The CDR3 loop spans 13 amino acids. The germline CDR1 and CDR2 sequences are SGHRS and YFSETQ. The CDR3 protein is CASSPGLAYEQYF. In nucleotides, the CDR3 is TGTGCCAGCAGTCCGGGACTAGCCTACGAGCAGTACTTC.

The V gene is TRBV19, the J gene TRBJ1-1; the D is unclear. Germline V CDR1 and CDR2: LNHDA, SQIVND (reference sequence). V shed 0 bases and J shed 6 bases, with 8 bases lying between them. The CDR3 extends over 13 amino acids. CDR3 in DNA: TGTGCCAGTAGTATAGAGGCGAGGGCTGAAGCTTTCTTT. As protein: CASSIEARAEAFF.

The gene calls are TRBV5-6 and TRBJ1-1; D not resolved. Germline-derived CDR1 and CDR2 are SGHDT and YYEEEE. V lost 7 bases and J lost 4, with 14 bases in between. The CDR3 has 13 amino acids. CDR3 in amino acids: CASESVRTTEAFF. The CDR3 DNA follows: TGTGCCAGCGAATCCGTTCGGACCACTGAAGCTTTCTTT.

In DNA form, the CDR3 reads TGTGCCAGCAGCCAAGATATTAGTGGGGGCTACACCTTC. Amino acid sequence: CASSQDISGGYTF. This sequence joins TRBV14 and TRBJ1-2; no reliable D call. CDR1 is SGHDN, CDR2 FVKESK, per germline. This CDR3 region has 13 residues. The V gene lost 0 bases and the J gene lost 8 bases, with 10 bases spanning the gap.

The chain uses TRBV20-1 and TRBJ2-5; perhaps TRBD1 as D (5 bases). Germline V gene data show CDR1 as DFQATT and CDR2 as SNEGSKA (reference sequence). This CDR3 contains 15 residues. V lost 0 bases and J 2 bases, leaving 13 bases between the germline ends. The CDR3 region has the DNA TGCAGTGCTAGAGATCTTCGAACAGGTCAAGAGACCCAGTACTTC. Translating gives CSARDLRTGQETQYF.

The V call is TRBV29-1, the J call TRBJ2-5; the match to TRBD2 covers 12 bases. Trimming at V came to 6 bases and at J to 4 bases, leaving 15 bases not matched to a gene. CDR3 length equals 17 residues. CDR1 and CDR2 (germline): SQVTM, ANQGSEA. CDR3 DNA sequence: TGCAGCGTCACTCAAACAAGACTAGCGGGAGACCCAGAGACCCAGTACTTC. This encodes CSVTQTRLAGDPETQYF.

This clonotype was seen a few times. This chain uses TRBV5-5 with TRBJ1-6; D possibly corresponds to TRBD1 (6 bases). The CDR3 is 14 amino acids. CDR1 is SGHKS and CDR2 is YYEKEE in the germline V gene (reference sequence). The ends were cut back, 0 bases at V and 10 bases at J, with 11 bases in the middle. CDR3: CASSLGQVESPLHF. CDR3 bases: TGTGCCAGCAGCTTGGGACAGGTAGAATCACCCCTCCACTTT.